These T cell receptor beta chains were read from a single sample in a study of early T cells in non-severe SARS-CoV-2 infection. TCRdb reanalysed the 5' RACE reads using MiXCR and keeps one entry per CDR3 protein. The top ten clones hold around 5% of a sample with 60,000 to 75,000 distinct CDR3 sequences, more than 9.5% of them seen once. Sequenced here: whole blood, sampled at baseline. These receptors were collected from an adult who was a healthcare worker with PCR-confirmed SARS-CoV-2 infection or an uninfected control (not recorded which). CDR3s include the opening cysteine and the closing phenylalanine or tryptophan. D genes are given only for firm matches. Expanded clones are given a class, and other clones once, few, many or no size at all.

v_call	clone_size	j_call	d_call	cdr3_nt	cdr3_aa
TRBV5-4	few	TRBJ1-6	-	TGTGCCAGCAGCCTGCAGTTGGGAAGGAGCTCCTATAATTCACCCCTCCACTTT	CASSLQLGRSSYNSPLHF
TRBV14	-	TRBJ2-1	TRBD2	TGTGCCAGCAGCCAATTCGGACTAGCGGGAGATGAGCAGTTCTTC	CASSQFGLAGDEQFF
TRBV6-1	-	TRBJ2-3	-	TGTGCCAGCAGTAATTTGGAGGTGCCAGATACGCAGTATTTT	CASSNLEVPDTQYF
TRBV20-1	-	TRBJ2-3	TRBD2	TGCAGTGCTAGAGATGGGACGCGGGAGCAGCAGTATTTT	CSARDGTREQQYF
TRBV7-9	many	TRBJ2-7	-	TGTGCCAGCAGCTACCGGGGCATCCCTTTAAGCGAGCAGTACTTC	CASSYRGIPLSEQYF
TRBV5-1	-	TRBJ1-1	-	TGCGCCAGCAGCTTGCATGAGAACACTGAAGCTTTCTTT	CASSLHENTEAFF
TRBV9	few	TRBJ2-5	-	TGTGCCAGCAGTCTTACAGGGACGGAGACCCAGTACTTC	CASSLTGTETQYF
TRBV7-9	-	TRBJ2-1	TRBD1	TGTGCCAGCAGCTTAGATTACGGGACAGCGGACAATGAGCAGTTCTTC	CASSLDYGTADNEQFF
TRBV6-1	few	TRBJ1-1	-	TGTGCCAGCAGTCGAATTAGGGGTGTTAGGACTGAAGCTTTCTTT	CASSRIRGVRTEAFF
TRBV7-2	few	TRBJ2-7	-	TGTGCCAGCAGCTTAAGGGCGGATTCCTACGAGCAGTACTTC	CASSLRADSYEQYF
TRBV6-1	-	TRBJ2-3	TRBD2	TGTGCCAGCAGTGACGGCGTCAGGGCGGGGGCAGATACGCAGTATTTT	CASSDGVRAGADTQYF
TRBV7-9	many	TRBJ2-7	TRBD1	TGTGCCAGCAGCTCAATAGACAGGGGCGAGCAGTACTTC	CASSSIDRGEQYF
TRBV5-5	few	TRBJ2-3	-	TGTGCCAGCAGCTTGGACAGGGTTTCGCAGTATTTT	CASSLDRVSQYF
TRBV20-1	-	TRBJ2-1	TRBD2	TGCAGTGCTAGAGGTATAGCGGGAATTAGCTCCTACAATGAGCAGTTCTTC	CSARGIAGISSYNEQFF
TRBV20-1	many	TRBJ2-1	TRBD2	TGCAGTGCCCAGGGACTAGCGGGGTCCTACAATGAGCAGTTCTTC	CSAQGLAGSYNEQFF
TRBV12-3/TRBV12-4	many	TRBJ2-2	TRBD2	TGTGCCAGCAGTTCTCAGGGACTAGCCACCGGGGAGCTGTTTTTT	CASSSQGLATGELFF
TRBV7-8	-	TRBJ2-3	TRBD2	TGTGCCAGCAGCTTCGTTCTAGTTCTAGCGGGGGGGCCAGATACGCAGTATTTT	CASSFVLVLAGGPDTQYF
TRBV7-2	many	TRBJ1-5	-	TGTGCCAGCAGCTTTGGGACACGAGAAAATCAGCCCCAGCATTTT	CASSFGTRENQPQHF
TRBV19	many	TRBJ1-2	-	TGTGCCAGTAGTTTTTTGGCTCGGGGAGAACGAGAGTATGGCTACACCTTC	CASSFLARGEREYGYTF
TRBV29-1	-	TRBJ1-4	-	TGCAGCGTTGAAGATCGCGAAAAACTGTTTTTT	CSVEDREKLFF
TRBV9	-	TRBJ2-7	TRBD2	TGTGCCAGCAGCGTGGGGACTACCGGCTACGAGCAGTACTTC	CASSVGTTGYEQYF
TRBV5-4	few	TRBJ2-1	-	TGTGCCAGCAGCTTGTGGGACAATGAGCAGTTCTTC	CASSLWDNEQFF
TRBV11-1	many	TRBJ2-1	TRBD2	TGTGCCAGCAGCTTAGCGCCGGTAGCGGGGCGGGAGCAGTTCTTC	CASSLAPVAGREQFF
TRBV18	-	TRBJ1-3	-	TGTGCCAGCTCACCAGACAGGCTCTCTGGAAACACCATATATTTT	CASSPDRLSGNTIYF
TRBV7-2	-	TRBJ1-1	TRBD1	TGTGCCAGCAGTCATTTAACTCCCGGGACAGTTATGAACACTGAAGCTTTCTTT	CASSHLTPGTVMNTEAFF
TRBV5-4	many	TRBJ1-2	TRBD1	TGTGCCAGCAGCTTGGGGAGCACCGGGACAGGGGGTAACTATGGCTACACCTTC	CASSLGSTGTGGNYGYTF
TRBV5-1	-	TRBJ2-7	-	TGCGCCAGCAGCTCCGGCAACTCCTACGAGCAGTACTTC	CASSSGNSYEQYF
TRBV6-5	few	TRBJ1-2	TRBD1	TGTGCCAGCAGTTCCAATAACAGACAGGGGATTGGCTATGGCTACACCTTC	CASSSNNRQGIGYGYTF
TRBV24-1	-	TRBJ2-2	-	TGTGCCACCAGTTTGAACACCGGGGAGCTGTTTTTT	CATSLNTGELFF
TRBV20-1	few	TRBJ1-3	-	TGCAGTGCTAGGCTACACTCTGGAAACACCATATATTTT	CSARLHSGNTIYF
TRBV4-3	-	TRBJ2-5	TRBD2	TGCGCCAGCAGCCTGCTAGCGGGAGTGGCGGGAGAGACCCAGTACTTC	CASSLLAGVAGETQYF
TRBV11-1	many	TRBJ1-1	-	TGTGCCAGCAGCCTAGGAGGGGGAGCTAACACTGAAGCTTTCTTT	CASSLGGGANTEAFF
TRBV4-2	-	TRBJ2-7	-	TGTGCCAGCAGCCAAGACTCCGCACAGGGCTACGAGCAGTACTTC	CASSQDSAQGYEQYF
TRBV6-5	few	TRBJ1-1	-	TGTGCCAGCAGCGAGTACACCTACACTGAAGCTTTCTTT	CASSEYTYTEAFF
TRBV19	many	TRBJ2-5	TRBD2	TGTGCCAGTAGTCGGACTAGCGGGGGGGCTGGAGAGACCCAGTACTTC	CASSRTSGGAGETQYF
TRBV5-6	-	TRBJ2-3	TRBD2	TGTGCCAGCAGCTTTTTGGGACTAGCTGATTTTGAATGGGATACGCAGTATTTT	CASSFLGLADFEWDTQYF
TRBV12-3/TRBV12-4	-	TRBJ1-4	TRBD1	TGTGCCAGCAGTTTATTTACAGGGGGCATTGAAAAACTGTTTTTT	CASSLFTGGIEKLFF
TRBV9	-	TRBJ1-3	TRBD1	TGTGCCAGCAGCGGAACAGGGGGCCCCGGAAACACCATATATTTT	CASSGTGGPGNTIYF
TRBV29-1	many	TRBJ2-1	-	TGCAGCACCGGTTGGGGGAATGAGCAGTTCTTC	CSTGWGNEQFF
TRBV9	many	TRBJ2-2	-	TGTGCCAGCAGCGTCACCGGGAGATCAACCGGGGAGCTGTTTTTT	CASSVTGRSTGELFF
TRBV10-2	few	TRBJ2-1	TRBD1	TGCGCCAGCAGGGGACAGATCTACAATGAGCAGTTCTTC	CASRGQIYNEQFF
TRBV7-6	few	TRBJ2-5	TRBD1	TGTGCCAGCAGCTTAGCCACCGGGACAGCCGCAGAGACCCAGTACTTC	CASSLATGTAAETQYF
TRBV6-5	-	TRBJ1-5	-	TGTGCCAGCAGAACGGAGGGAAATAGCAATCAGCCCCAGCATTTT	CASRTEGNSNQPQHF
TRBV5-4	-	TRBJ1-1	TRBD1	TGTGCCAGCAGCTTGTGGCAGGGGGCTGTCACTGAAGCTTTCTTT	CASSLWQGAVTEAFF